These T cell receptor beta chains were read from a single sample in a study of blood T cell repertoires in COVID-19. Here immunoSEQ multiplex PCR was the method, and the copy in TCRdb shows in-frame clones only, minus some. The sample records over 600,000 clones, 75% to 90% being singletons. Input material: peripheral blood. These receptors came from a woman aged 18-30 years with acute or convalescent COVID-19. Each CDR3 is given with its conserved first and last residue. Fields, in order: J gene, D gene, clone size, V gene, CDR3 DNA, CDR3 protein. A D gene is named only where the DNA matches it firmly. Clone size is shown for a subset of rows, as once, few, many or a class of expanded clone.

>TRBJ1-2|TRBD1|.|TRBV6-5
TGTGCCAGCAGTCAGGGGACAGGGAGCTATGGCTACACCTTC
CASSQGTGSYGYTF
>TRBJ1-1|.|.|TRBV5-4
TGTGCCAGCAGCTTGGATAGGTCGGGTGAAGCTTTCTTT
CASSLDRSGEAFF
>TRBJ1-2|.|.|TRBV18
TGTGCCAGCTCACCGACAGAGAGCTATGGCTACACCTTC
CASSPTESYGYTF
>TRBJ1-5|.|.|TRBV5-4
TGTGCCAGCAGCTTGGATGGCCGGGGCAATCAGCCCCAGCATTTT
CASSLDGRGNQPQHF
>TRBJ1-4|.|.|TRBV3-1/TRBV3-2
TGTGCCAGCAGCCAAGATATCCGGGGTGGAAAACTGTTTTTT
CASSQDIRGGKLFF
>TRBJ2-2|.|.|TRBV5-1
TGCGCCAGCAGCTTGACTATCGGGGAGCTGTTTTTT
CASSLTIGELFF
>TRBJ1-2|TRBD1|.|TRBV5-1
TGCGCCAGCAGCTCCGGGACAGGGGGCTATGGCTACACCTTC
CASSSGTGGYGYTF
>TRBJ1-2|.|.|TRBV15
TGTGCCACCAGCAAGGGGAATAACTATGGCTACACCTTC
CATSKGNNYGYTF
>TRBJ2-5|TRBD1|.|TRBV12-3/TRBV12-4
TGTGCCAGCCAACTAGACAGGGTTGAGACCCAGTACTTC
CASQLDRVETQYF
>TRBJ1-1|TRBD1|.|TRBV18
TGTGCCAGCTCACCGGACAGGGATGAAGCTTTCTTT
CASSPDRDEAFF
>TRBJ2-6|.|.|TRBV6-2/TRBV6-3
TGTGCCAGCAGTTACTCGAGAGTCTTCTCTGGGGCCAACGTCCTGACTTTC
CASSYSRVFSGANVLTF
>TRBJ1-4|.|few|TRBV24-1
TGTGCCACCAGTGACGGACTCAATGAAAAACTGTTTTTT
CATSDGLNEKLFF
>TRBJ1-2|.|.|TRBV12-3/TRBV12-4
TGTGCCAGCAGTTTAAGGGGTGGTGGCTACACCTTC
CASSLRGGGYTF
>TRBJ1-1|TRBD1|.|TRBV7-3
TGTGCCAGCAGCTTAACCCCAGGGGGCAAGGCTTTCTTT
CASSLTPGGKAFF
>TRBJ1-5|TRBD1|.|TRBV14
TGTGCCAGCAGCCCGGGACAGAATCAGCCCCAGCATTTT
CASSPGQNQPQHF
>TRBJ2-3|.|.|TRBV7-9
TGTGCCAGCAGCGAACTGCAGCGGGTTAGCACAGATACGCAGTATTTT
CASSELQRVSTDTQYF
>TRBJ2-3|.|.|TRBV6-2/TRBV6-3
TGTGCCAGCAGTTACTCGGTTGTGAGTAGCTCGTCCACAGATACGCAGTATTTT
CASSYSVVSSSSTDTQYF
>TRBJ2-3|TRBD2|.|TRBV30
TGTGCCTGGTGGTTAGCGGGGTATGAGGATACGCAGTATTTT
CAWWLAGYEDTQYF
>TRBJ2-2|TRBD1|.|TRBV5-1
TGCGCCAGCAGCACAGGGGACAGAGTGAACACCGGGGAGCTGTTTTTT
CASSTGDRVNTGELFF
>TRBJ1-3|.|.|TRBV9
TGTGCCAGCAGCACCCACGATACAGGTGTGGGGGGAAACACCATATATTTT
CASSTHDTGVGGNTIYF
>TRBJ1-2|.|.|TRBV12-5
TGTGCTAGTGGTGACGGGGGGATCTATGGCTACACCTTC
CASGDGGIYGYTF
>TRBJ2-6|.|.|TRBV7-2
TGTGCCAGCAGCTTAGCGGCAGGGGCGTACTCTGGGGCCAACGTCCTGACTTTC
CASSLAAGAYSGANVLTF
>TRBJ1-2|TRBD1|.|TRBV2
TGTGCCAGCAGTGAGACAGGGCCTAACTATGGCTACACCTTC
CASSETGPNYGYTF
>TRBJ2-7|.|once|TRBV5-1
TGCGCCAGCAGCTGGGGGCTGACCTACGAGCAGTACTTC
CASSWGLTYEQYF
>TRBJ2-1|.|.|TRBV7-9
TGTGCCAGCAGCTCGCCCGAGGGCCAGCATGAGCAGTTCTTC
CASSSPEGQHEQFF
>TRBJ2-3|TRBD1|.|TRBV5-1
TGCGCCAGCAGCTTGGTAGGGGGCGAGGCAGATACGCAGTATTTT
CASSLVGGEADTQYF
>TRBJ2-7|TRBD1|few|TRBV7-9
TGTGCCAGCAGCCCCCAGCTCCGGACAGGGAAAGCCTACGAGCAGTACTTC
CASSPQLRTGKAYEQYF
>TRBJ1-1|.|.|TRBV30
TGTGCCTGGTTCCGGGAGAACACTGAAGCTTTCTTT
CAWFRENTEAFF
>TRBJ1-2|.|.|TRBV19
TGTGCCAGTAGTTTCTCAGGGGATGACGATGGCTACACCTTC
CASSFSGDDDGYTF
>TRBJ1-5|.|.|TRBV6-2/TRBV6-3
TGTGCCAGCAGTTACAGGACAGTAGGGTTTCAGCCCCAGCATTTT
CASSYRTVGFQPQHF
>TRBJ1-6|.|few|TRBV5-6
TGTGCCAGCAGCTTCCGAGGGTTTAGGGATTCACCCCTCCACTTT
CASSFRGFRDSPLHF
>TRBJ2-2|.|.|TRBV6-6
TGTGCCGGAGGGTATACCGGGGAGCTGTTTTTT
CAGGYTGELFF
>TRBJ2-1|.|.|TRBV5-4
TGTGCCAGCAGCTTGGAATCTGATGAGCAGTTCTTC
CASSLESDEQFF
>TRBJ1-1|.|.|TRBV4-1
TGCGCCAGCAGCGTACAGGGTAGGGAGACTGAAGCTTTCTTT
CASSVQGRETEAFF
>TRBJ2-7|TRBD2|.|TRBV4-1
TGCGCCAGCAGCCAAGATCGGGGGGTATCCTACGAGCAGTACTTC
CASSQDRGVSYEQYF
>TRBJ2-1|TRBD1|.|TRBV7-9
TGTGCCAGCAGCCCTGACAGGGATGTTGAGCAGTTCTTC
CASSPDRDVEQFF
>TRBJ1-2|TRBD1|.|TRBV6-5
TGTGCCAGCAGCCAGGGACAGGGGACGAATGGCTACACCTTC
CASSQGQGTNGYTF
>TRBJ2-3|TRBD2|.|TRBV6-6
TGTGCCAGCAGTCCTGGACTAGCGGGGGGGAGAGGGAATACGCAGTATTTT
CASSPGLAGGRGNTQYF
>TRBJ2-1|TRBD2|.|TRBV11-2
TGTGCCAGCAGCTTATGGTTTAGGCCTAGCGGGGGCCAAGGGGATGAGCAGTTCTTC
CASSLWFRPSGGQGDEQFF
>TRBJ1-2|.|.|TRBV23-1
TGCGCCAGCAGCCGAAACCCTACAGGCTACCCTCACTATGGCTACACCTTC
CASSRNPTGYPHYGYTF
>TRBJ1-4|.|once|TRBV25-1
TGTGCCAGCAGTGAATTGGGCACTAATGAAAAACTGTTTTTT
CASSELGTNEKLFF
>TRBJ1-5|.|.|TRBV18
TGTGCCAGCTCCCCGGGACTCACGGGGATTCAGCCCCAGCATTTT
CASSPGLTGIQPQHF
>TRBJ2-1|TRBD2|.|TRBV25-1
TGTGCCAGCAGTGCCAGCGGGGGCCCAATATACAATGAGCAGTTCTTC
CASSASGGPIYNEQFF
>TRBJ1-3|.|.|TRBV13
TGTGCCAGCAGCCCCGACACCAGAAACACCATATATTTT
CASSPDTRNTIYF
>TRBJ1-5|.|.|TRBV29-1
TGCAGCGTTAGTGGCGGAAATCAGCCCCAGCATTTT
CSVSGGNQPQHF
>TRBJ1-2|TRBD1|.|TRBV5-4
TGTGCCAGCAGCGTCGGGACAGACCTCTATGGCTACACCTTC
CASSVGTDLYGYTF
>TRBJ2-3|TRBD2|.|TRBV6-4
TGTGCCAGCAGCCCAGGACTAGCGGGGGGGACAGATACGCAGTATTTT
CASSPGLAGGTDTQYF
>TRBJ1-5|.|.|TRBV28
TGTGCCAGCAGGCTGCGGGCTGGCAATCAGCCCCAGCATTTT
CASRLRAGNQPQHF
>TRBJ1-1|TRBD1|.|TRBV19
TGTGCCAGTAGTCAGGGGGCGTTGCGGACTGAAGCTTTCTTT
CASSQGALRTEAFF
>TRBJ2-5|.|.|TRBV12-3/TRBV12-4
TGTGCCAGCAGTTTTAGGGGTGGGACCCAGTACTTC
CASSFRGGTQYF
>TRBJ2-5|.|.|TRBV27
TGTGCCAGCAGTTTATTCGGGGGTAGCCAAGAGACCCAGTACTTC
CASSLFGGSQETQYF
>TRBJ2-1|TRBD2|.|TRBV4-3
TGCGCCAGCAGCCAAAACGGGGGCGGGACTAGTTCCTACAATGAGCAGTTCTTC
CASSQNGGGTSSYNEQFF
>TRBJ2-7|TRBD1|.|TRBV5-5
TGTGCCAGCAGCTCGGGACAGGGGAGAACCTACGAGCAGTACTTC
CASSSGQGRTYEQYF
>TRBJ2-7|TRBD2|.|TRBV2
TGTGCCAGCAGGCCTCGACTAGCGGGGGGGCGGGGCGAGCAGTACTTC
CASRPRLAGGRGEQYF
>TRBJ1-1|.|.|TRBV25-1
TGTGCCAGCGAGCGCGGCATTGACAGTTGTGAAGCTTTCTTT
CASERGIDSCEAFF
>TRBJ1-1|TRBD1|few|TRBV5-1
TGCGCCAGCACCGACTCTGGCAGGGGGCTTGATGAAGCTTTCTTT
CASTDSGRGLDEAFF
>TRBJ1-2|TRBD1|.|TRBV6-5
TGTGCCAGCAGCCAGGGGACAGCCTACTATGGCTACACCTTC
CASSQGTAYYGYTF